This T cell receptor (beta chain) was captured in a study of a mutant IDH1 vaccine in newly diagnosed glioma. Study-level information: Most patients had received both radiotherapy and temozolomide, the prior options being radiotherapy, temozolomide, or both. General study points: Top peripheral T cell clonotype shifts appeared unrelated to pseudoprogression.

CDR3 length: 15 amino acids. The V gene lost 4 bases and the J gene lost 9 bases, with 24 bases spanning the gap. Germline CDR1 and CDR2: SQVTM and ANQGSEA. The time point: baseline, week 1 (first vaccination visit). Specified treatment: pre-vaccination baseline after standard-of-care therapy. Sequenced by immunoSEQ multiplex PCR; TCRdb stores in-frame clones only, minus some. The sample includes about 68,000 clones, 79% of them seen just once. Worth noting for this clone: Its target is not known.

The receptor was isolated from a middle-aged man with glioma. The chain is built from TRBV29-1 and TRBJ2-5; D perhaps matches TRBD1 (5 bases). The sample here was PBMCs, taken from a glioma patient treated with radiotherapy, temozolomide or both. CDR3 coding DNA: TGCAGCGTTGGGGAACCGAGACAGACATCGAGACCCCAGTACTTC. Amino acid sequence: CSVGEPRQTSRPQYF.